This entry concerns a single T cell receptor (beta chain). Its specificity is not known. Primers included in the PCR were 60 Vbeta and 13 Jbeta primers. Clones were sequenced by immunoSEQ multiplex PCR, and TCRdb holds only the in-frame ones, with some missing. This sample has around 130,000 clones, with approximately 80% found just once. These data are taken from a study of cytomegalovirus exposure and HLA in healthy donors. About the research overall: Caucasian-associated ancestry cluster membership applied to around 76% of nearly 400 genotyped donors.

Whole-study results and caveats: More clonal expansion characterized HLA-associated TCR beta chains than equally common others in a later analysis. Earlier results showed most TCR beta V segments being productive about 87% or about 30% of the time. A later analysis found most CMV-associated TCR beta chains apparently HLA-restricted.

The TCR was taken from a boy between 2 and 10 years old in good health and CMV-seronegative. Sequencing was done on a sample of PBMCs.

The DNA of the CDR3 is TGTGCCTGGAGGACAGGGGCGAACACTGAAGCTTTCTTT. It encodes CAWRTGANTEAFF. The chain has TRBV30 and TRBJ1-1; 8 nucleotides line up with TRBD1. J gave up 1 base and V 3 bases, and 1 base lay outside the gene matches. The CDR3 sequence is 13 residues long. Germline CDR1 GTSNPN, CDR2 SVGIG (reference sequence).